This T cell receptor beta chain comes out of a study of T-cell memory formation after mild COVID-19. Using its own MiXCR run on the 5' RACE reads, TCRdb lists one record per CDR3 protein. The sample records some 210,000 distinct CDR3 sequences, roughly a tenth being singletons. Germline loops: CDR1 SGHTA, CDR2 FQGNSA. V gave up 4 bases and J gave up 2 bases, with 15 bases separating them. This CDR3 has 15 residues. A few counts support this clonotype. The chain uses TRBV7-2 and TRBJ2-7, with D perhaps matching TRBD2 (7 bases). Sequenced input: PBMCs or a T cell subset sorted from them (not recorded which). The receptor was derived from a young man who had mild COVID-19 (a few samples of this study predate the infection). Cell type and time point are not known. The CDR3 reads CASSSPRGPAYEQYF. The DNA for the CDR3 is TGTGCCAGCAGCTCCCCGCGGGGGCCTGCCTACGAGCAGTACTTC.